The clone carrying this T cell receptor beta chain has at least ten counts. Its antigen remains unidentified. The data are from a study of T cell repertoires in cytomegalovirus infection. As for the study in general: Public TCR beta signatures indicated both CMV infection and matching HLA type. Notes on the study in general: CMV-specific TCR beta clonotypes restricted by HLA-C dominated the ex vivo response. Cumulative frequency (of public TCR beta family members) identified carriers of CMV plus the relevant HLA.

TCRdb redid the calling of the reads with MiXCR, one entry per CDR3 protein. Of about 190,000 distinct CDR3 sequences in the sample, roughly 9% are singletons; the top ten hold about 4.6%. Trimming cost V 5 bases and J 7 bases, with 6 bases left between them. The CDR3 loop spans 12 amino acids. Germline loops: CDR1 SEHNR, CDR2 FQNEAQ (reference sequence). Sequencing used PBMCs. V is TRBV7-9 and J is TRBJ1-6; no reliable D call. This clonotype was obtained from a human donor in good health (CMV status not recorded). Some clones in this sample may be carry-over from other donors' samples. Here the CDR3 DNA reads TGTGCCAGCAGCCCCGCCAATTCACCCCTCCACTTT. Amino acid sequence: CASSPANSPLHF. The whole variable domain, remainder taken from reference TRBV7-9 and TRBJ1-6, is DTGVSQNPRHKITKRGQNVTFRCDPISEHNRLYWYRQTLGQGPEFLTYFQNEAQLEKSRLLSDRFSAERPKGSFSTLEIQRTEQGDSAMYLCASSPANSPLHFGNGTRLTVT.